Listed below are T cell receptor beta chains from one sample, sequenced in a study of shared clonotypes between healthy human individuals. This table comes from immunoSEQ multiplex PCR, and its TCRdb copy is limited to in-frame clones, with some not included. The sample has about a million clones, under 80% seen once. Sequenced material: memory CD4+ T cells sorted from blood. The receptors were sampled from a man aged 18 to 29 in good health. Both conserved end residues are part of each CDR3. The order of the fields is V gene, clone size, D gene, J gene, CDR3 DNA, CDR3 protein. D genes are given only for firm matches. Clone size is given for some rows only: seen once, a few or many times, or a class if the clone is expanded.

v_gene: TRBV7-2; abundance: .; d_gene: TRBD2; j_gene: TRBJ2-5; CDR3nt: TGTGCCAGCAGCTCGACTAGCGGCCAAGAGACCCAGTACTTC; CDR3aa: CASSSTSGQETQYF
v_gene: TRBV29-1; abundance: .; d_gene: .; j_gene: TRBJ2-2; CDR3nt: TGCAGCGTACAGGATACCGGGGAGCTGTTTTTT; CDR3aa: CSVQDTGELFF
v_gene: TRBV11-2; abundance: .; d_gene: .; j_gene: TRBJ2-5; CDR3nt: TGTGCCAGCAGCTTAGCAGGGATAGAGACCCAGTACTTC; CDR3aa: CASSLAGIETQYF
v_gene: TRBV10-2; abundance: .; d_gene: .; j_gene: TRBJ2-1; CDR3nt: TGCGCCAGCAGTGAGTCCTCGAACCCCGCAGTCAATGAGCAGTTCTTC; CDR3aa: CASSESSNPAVNEQFF
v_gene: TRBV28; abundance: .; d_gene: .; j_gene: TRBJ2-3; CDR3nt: TGTGCCAGCAGTGGACCCGGGGGCTCTAGCACAGATACGCAGTATTTT; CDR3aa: CASSGPGGSSTDTQYF
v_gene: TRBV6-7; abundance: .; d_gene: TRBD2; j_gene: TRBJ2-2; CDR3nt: TGTGCCAGCAGACGACCGGGACTAGCGGGAGGGCCCTCGACCGGGGAGCTGTTTTTT; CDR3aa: CASRRPGLAGGPSTGELFF
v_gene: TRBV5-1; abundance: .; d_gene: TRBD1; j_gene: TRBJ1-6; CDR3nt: TGCGCCAGCAGCTTGGGACAGGGAAGCAATTCACCCCTCCACTTT; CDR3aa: CASSLGQGSNSPLHF
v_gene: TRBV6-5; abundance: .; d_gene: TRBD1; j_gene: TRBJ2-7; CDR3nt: TGTGCCAGCGGCCCGGGACAGGGGTACGAGCAGTACTTC; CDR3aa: CASGPGQGYEQYF
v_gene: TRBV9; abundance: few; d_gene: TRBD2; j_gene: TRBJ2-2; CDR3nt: TGTGCCAGCACCCTAGGACTAGCGGGGAACACCGGGGAGCTGTTTTTT; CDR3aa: CASTLGLAGNTGELFF
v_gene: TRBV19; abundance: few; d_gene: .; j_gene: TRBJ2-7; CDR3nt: TGTGCCAGTAGTAAGGCAATACGAGCCCACGAGCAGTACTTC; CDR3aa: CASSKAIRAHEQYF
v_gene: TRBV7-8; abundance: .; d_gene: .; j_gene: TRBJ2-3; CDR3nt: TGTGCCAGCAGCTTAGAGGGGGGTAAAGCAGATACGCAGTATTTT; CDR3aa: CASSLEGGKADTQYF
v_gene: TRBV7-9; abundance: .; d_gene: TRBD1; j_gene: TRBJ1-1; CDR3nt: TGTGCCAGCAGCTGGGACAGGGGGCGAACTGAAGCTTTCTTT; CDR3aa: CASSWDRGRTEAFF
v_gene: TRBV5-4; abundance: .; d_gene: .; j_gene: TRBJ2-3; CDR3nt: TGTGCCAGCAGCTTGCAGACCGGCACAGATACGCAGTATTTT; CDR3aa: CASSLQTGTDTQYF
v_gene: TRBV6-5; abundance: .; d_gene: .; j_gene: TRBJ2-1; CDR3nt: TGTGCCAGCAGACAGGCTAGCTTTTCCTACAATGAGCAGTTCTTC; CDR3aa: CASRQASFSYNEQFF
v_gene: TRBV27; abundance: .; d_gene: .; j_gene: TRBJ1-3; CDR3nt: TGTGCCAGCAAGCGTAGCTTCTCTGGAAACACCATATATTTT; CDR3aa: CASKRSFSGNTIYF
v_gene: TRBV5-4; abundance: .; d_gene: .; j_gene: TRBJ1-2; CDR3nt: TGTGCCAGCAGCCTGGAGGGACCGTCCTATGGCTACACCTTC; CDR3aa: CASSLEGPSYGYTF
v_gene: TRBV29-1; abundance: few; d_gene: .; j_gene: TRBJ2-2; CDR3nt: TGCAGCGTTGAAGATCGCCGTCCTCGGGGAAGGACCGGGGAGCTGTTTTTT; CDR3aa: CSVEDRRPRGRTGELFF
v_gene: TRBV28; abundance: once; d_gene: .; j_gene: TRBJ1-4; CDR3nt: TGTGCCAGCGGGATGATCCCCGGGGCATCAGGGAATGAAAAACTGTTTTTT; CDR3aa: CASGMIPGASGNEKLFF
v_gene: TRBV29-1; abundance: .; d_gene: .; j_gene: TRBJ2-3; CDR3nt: TGCACCATACCCAGGGCGGGAACAGATACGCAGTATTTT; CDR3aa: CTIPRAGTDTQYF
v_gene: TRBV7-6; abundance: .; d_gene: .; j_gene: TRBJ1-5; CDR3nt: TGTGCCAGCAGCTTAGCCCCGGTCCCGGGTCAGCCCCAGCATTTT; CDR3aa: CASSLAPVPGQPQHF
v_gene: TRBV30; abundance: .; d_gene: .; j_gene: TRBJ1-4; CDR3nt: TGTGCCGGGGGACGGTATAATGAAAAACTGTTTTTT; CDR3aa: CAGGRYNEKLFF
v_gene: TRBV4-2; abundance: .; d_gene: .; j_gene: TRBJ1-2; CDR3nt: TGTGCCAGCAGCCAAGGGTGGACGGAAAACTATGGCTACACCTTC; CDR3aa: CASSQGWTENYGYTF
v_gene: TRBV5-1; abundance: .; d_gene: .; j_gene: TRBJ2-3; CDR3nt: TGCGCCAGCAGCCCAAATACAGGGACAGATACGCAGTATTTT; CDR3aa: CASSPNTGTDTQYF
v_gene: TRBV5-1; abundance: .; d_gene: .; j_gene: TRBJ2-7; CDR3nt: TGCGCCAGCAGCTTAACAGGAGACTACGAGCAGTACTTC; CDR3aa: CASSLTGDYEQYF
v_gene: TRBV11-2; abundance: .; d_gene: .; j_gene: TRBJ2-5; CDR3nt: TGTGCCAGCAGCGACACCCAAATGCGGAAGACCCAGTACTTC; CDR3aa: CASSDTQMRKTQYF
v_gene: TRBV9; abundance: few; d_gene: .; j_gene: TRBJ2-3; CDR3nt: TGTGCCAGCAGCGTATACTCCAGTAGCACAGATACGCAGTATTTT; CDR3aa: CASSVYSSSTDTQYF